This T cell receptor (beta chain) was sequenced for a study of control samples from healthy donors and cancer patients. Libraries were prepared by immunoSEQ multiplex PCR; TCRdb keeps only in-frame clonotypes and omits some of them. The data show 120,000 or so clones, roughly 87% seen once. The CDR3 has 14 residues. Trimming stripped 6 bases from V and 3 bases from J, with 14 bases between. The germline gives CDR1 MNHEY, CDR2 SMNVEV (reference sequence). V usage is TRBV27 and J usage is TRBJ1-2, with a tentative D call TRBD1 (6 bases). The receptor's source is a man between 18 and 29 years old in good health. The sample was blood. The CDR3 protein is CASSLDRSHYGYTF. For the CDR3, the DNA is TGTGCCAGCAGCCTAGACAGGAGCCACTATGGCTACACCTTC.